This entry lists 29 T cell receptor beta chains sequenced from one sample in a study of beta chain features in type 1 diabetes. As every portion of the isolated RNA was reverse transcribed, the sequencing read expressed TCRB transcripts. Some clones are missing from TCRdb's copy, which holds only in-frame ones; the method was immunoSEQ multiplex PCR. The top ten hold around 0.015% of the sample, which has 300,000 to 400,000 clones, 9.5% to 12% seen once. The sample consisted of naive CD4+ T cells from blood. The receptors stem from a woman aged 25-40 years in good health.

This clone was picked up a small number of times. The chain is built from TRBV6-4 and TRBJ2-2, with TRBD1 matching over 9 bases. The CDR3 loop spans 14 amino acids. Trimming at V came to 2 bases and at J to 7 bases, leaving 2 bases not matched to a gene. Germline lookup yields CDR1 MRHNA and CDR2 SNTAGT. The CDR3 DNA sequence: TGTGCCAGCAGTGACACAGGGGGCATCGGGGAGCTGTTTTTT. This sequence encodes CASSDTGGIGELFF.

The chain employs TRBV7-6 and TRBJ2-7, with D possibly being TRBD2 (5 bases). V was clipped by 5 bases and J by 1 base, with 15 bases between them. The germline CDR1 and CDR2 sequences are SGHVS and FNYEAQ. The CDR3 spans 15 residues. CDR3 nucleotide sequence: TGTGCCAGCAGCCCCGGGGAGCGGTTGTCCTACGAGCAGTACTTC. Its protein is CASSPGERLSYEQYF.

In this sample, this clone turned up a few times. The rearrangement uses TRBV29-1 and TRBJ2-3, with 14 bases aligning to TRBD2. Losses at the gene ends were 4 bases for V and 4 bases for J; bases not matched to a gene: 4. Germline V gives CDR1 SQVTM, CDR2 ANQGSEA. The CDR3 covers 15 residues. In DNA, the CDR3 is TGCAGCGTTGCAGGGACTAGCGGGAGCGCAGATACGCAGTATTTT. Its protein product is CSVAGTSGSADTQYF.

The chain employs TRBV28 and TRBJ1-5, with 7 bases identical to TRBD1. The CDR3 runs 15 residues. Germline trimming cut 6 bases from V and 3 bases from J; bases unmatched to any gene: 8. Germline V CDR1 and CDR2: MDHEN, SYDVKM. The CDR3 coding sequence is TGTGCCAGCAGCGAAACAGGGGACATCAATCAGCCCCAGCATTTT. This codes for CASSETGDINQPQHF.

In its sample, this clone was seen a few times. J is TRBJ1-1 and V is TRBV7-9; D not certain. Germline V gene data show CDR1 as SEHNR and CDR2 as FQNEAQ (reference sequence). The CDR3 consists of 13 residues. Trimming stripped 2 bases from V and 7 bases from J, with 11 bases between. CDR3 coding DNA: TGTGCCAGCAGCTTAAACGCGGTGAGTGAAGCTTTCTTT. Protein sequence: CASSLNAVSEAFF.

This clone was counted between two and nine times. J is TRBJ2-7 and V is TRBV28; perhaps TRBD1 as D (5 bases). Germline V CDR1 and CDR2: MDHEN, SYDVKM. The CDR3 covers 14 residues. V gave up 4 bases and J gave up 4 bases, with 14 bases separating them. This CDR3 is CASSSLNRRYEQYF. The CDR3 region has the DNA TGTGCCAGCAGTTCGTTAAACAGGAGATACGAGCAGTACTTC. Looking up the rest from reference TRBV28 and TRBJ2-7 gives the full variable domain: DVKVTQSSRYLVKRTGEKVFLECVQDMDHENMFWYRQDPGLGLRLIYFSYDVKMKEKGDIPEGYSVSREKKERFSLILESASTNQTSMYLCASSSLNRRYEQYFGPGTRLTVT.

The gene calls are TRBV15 and TRBJ2-2, with 12 bases that match TRBD1. Per germline, CDR1 LNHNV and CDR2 YYDKDF (reference sequence). After removal of 2 bases from V and 6 bases from J, the junction contained 4 bases not matched to a gene. The CDR3 is made up of 16 amino acids. The CDR3 region has the DNA TGTGCCACCAGCAGAAGGGACAGGGGGCGCCCCGGGGAGCTGTTTTTT. It encodes CATSRRDRGRPGELFF.

This sequence joins TRBV5-7 and TRBJ2-1, with 8 bases aligning to TRBD1. TRBV5-7 falls under the ORF class, with uncertain function. The junction had 2 bases not matched to a gene; V was cut back by 5 bases and J by 4 bases. The CDR3 extends over 13 amino acids. The CDR3 loop is CASRWDRYNEQFF. CDR3 nucleotide sequence: TGTGCCAGCAGGTGGGACAGGTACAATGAGCAGTTCTTC.

The rearrangement links TRBV28 to TRBJ2-5; 9 bases fit TRBD2. The CDR3 has 17 residues. Germline trimming cut 4 bases from V and 4 bases from J; bases unmatched to any gene: 13. In germline, CDR1 is MDHEN, CDR2 SYDVKM. The DNA of the CDR3 is TGTGCCAGCAGTTCCTCGCTGCGACTAGCGGAAAGAGAGACCCAGTACTTC. Residues: CASSSSLRLAERETQYF. Based on the CDR3 plus reference TRBV28 and TRBJ2-5, the full variable domain is DVKVTQSSRYLVKRTGEKVFLECVQDMDHENMFWYRQDPGLGLRLIYFSYDVKMKEKGDIPEGYSVSREKKERFSLILESASTNQTSMYLCASSSSLRLAERETQYFGPGTRLLVL.

This sequence joins TRBV7-2 and TRBJ2-7, with TRBD2 matching 8 bases. The CDR3 consists of 13 residues. Germline loops: CDR1 SGHTA, CDR2 FQGNSA. Trimming cost V 4 bases and J 6 bases; bases outside gene matches: 5. CDR3 in DNA: TGTGCCAGCAGCTCCAGCGGGGGAGGCGAGCAGTACTTC. Its translation: CASSSSGGGEQYF.

This clone was observed a few times. V gene TRBV7-3 combines with J gene TRBJ1-2; 8 positions match TRBD1. This CDR3 is 17 amino acids long. J lost 0 bases, V lost 0 bases, and 6 bases had no gene match. Germline V gene lookup returns CDR1 SGHTA and CDR2 FQGTGA. The CDR3 coding sequence is TGTGCCAGCAGCTTAACGCCAACAGGGGGAGCTAACTATGGCTACACCTTC. Translated: CASSLTPTGGANYGYTF.

This clone was recorded a few times. The rearrangement uses TRBV7-6 and TRBJ2-5; a weak D match, TRBD1 (6 bases). The V gene lost 5 bases and the J gene lost 5 bases, with 18 bases spanning the gap. Looked up from germline, CDR1 is SGHVS and CDR2 is FNYEAQ. The CDR3 consists of 15 residues. The CDR3 DNA is TGTGCCAGCAGCACACAGGGCCTTCTAGGGGAGACCCAGTACTTC. Its translation: CASSTQGLLGETQYF.

This clone has just a few counts. The rearrangement links TRBV5-1 to TRBJ2-1, with 10 bases matching TRBD2. The ends lost 2 bases at V and 7 bases at J; junction bases unmatched: 6. The CDR3 extends over 15 amino acids. In germline, CDR1 is SGHRS, CDR2 YFSETQ. The CDR3 loop reads CASSFTSGAQNEQFF. The CDR3 coding sequence is TGCGCCAGCAGCTTCACTAGCGGGGCACAAAATGAGCAGTTCTTC.

This clone has more than one count but fewer than ten. This chain links TRBV5-1 with TRBJ2-5, with TRBD2 matching over 11 bases. This CDR3 is built from 14 residues. The trim removed 5 bases at V and 3 bases at J, leaving 3 bases unmatched. Looked up from germline, CDR1 is SGHRS and CDR2 is YFSETQ. This CDR3 reads CASRPGLAEETQYF. The CDR3 nucleotides read TGCGCCAGCAGACCGGGACTAGCGGAAGAGACCCAGTACTTC.

CDR3 residues: CASSSHRASGANVLTF. In nucleotides, the CDR3 is TGTGCCAGCAGCTCCCACAGGGCCTCTGGGGCCAACGTCCTGACTTTC. This sequence joins TRBV7-2 and TRBJ2-6; D may be TRBD1 (6 bases). The V and J ends lost 4 bases and 0 bases respectively, with 10 bases between them. Germline CDR1 is SGHTA and CDR2 is FQGNSA. The CDR3 loop spans 16 amino acids.

The rearrangement uses TRBV25-1 and TRBJ1-5; TRBD1 matches 11 bases. The CDR3 loop spans 15 amino acids. CDR1 MGHDK and CDR2 SYGVNS come from the germline V gene. After removal of 6 bases from V and 6 bases from J, the junction contained 7 bases not matched to a gene. The CDR3 is CASRGQGAGGQPQHF. The DNA of the CDR3 is TGTGCCAGCAGAGGACAGGGGGCAGGGGGTCAGCCCCAGCATTTT.

V usage is TRBV28 and J usage is TRBJ1-5; unclear D gene. The CDR3 covers 13 residues. Trimming removed 8 bases at V and 4 bases at J, with 12 bases between. From germline, CDR1 is MDHEN and CDR2 SYDVKM. CDR3 protein: CASCRSGNQPQHF. In nucleotides, the CDR3 is TGTGCCAGCTGTCGGAGCGGGAATCAGCCCCAGCATTTT. Filled out from reference TRBV28 and TRBJ1-5, the complete variable domain reads DVKVTQSSRYLVKRTGEKVFLECVQDMDHENMFWYRQDPGLGLRLIYFSYDVKMKEKGDIPEGYSVSREKKERFSLILESASTNQTSMYLCASCRSGNQPQHFGDGTRLSIL.

With respect to this clone: The identical CDR3 is also encoded by other nucleotide sequences in the sample. The chain carries TRBV9 and TRBJ1-1, with D unresolved. V was shortened by 0 bases and J by 0 bases, with 3 bases between the two germline ends. CDR1 SGDLS and CDR2 YYNGEE come from the germline V gene. The CDR3 is made up of 13 amino acids. DNA of the CDR3: TGTGCCAGCAGCGTAGCGGTGAACACTGAAGCTTTCTTT. Its protein product is CASSVAVNTEAFF.

In its sample, this clone was seen a few times. The chain employs TRBV30 and TRBJ1-2; perhaps TRBD1 as D (5 bases). The CDR3 is 14 amino acids. V shed 5 bases and J shed 2 bases, with 15 bases lying between them. CDR1 and CDR2 from the germline V gene are GTSNPN and SVGIG (reference sequence). In DNA form, the CDR3 reads TGTGCCTGGCACACCCTAGACAGAAACTATGGCTACACCTTC. This gives the protein CAWHTLDRNYGYTF.

This clone was seen a few times. The rearrangement uses TRBV4-1 and TRBJ2-1; 9 bases are shared with TRBD2. CDR3 length equals 15 residues. Germline V lookup: CDR1 MGHRA, CDR2 YSYEKL. The trim removed 0 bases at V and 3 bases at J, leaving 0 bases unmatched. In DNA, the CDR3 is TGCGCCAGCAGCCAAGAACTAGCGGGCTACAATGAGCAGTTCTTC. As protein: CASSQELAGYNEQFF.

This clone was detected only a few times. V and J are TRBV7-9 and TRBJ1-1; no definite D call. Germline CDR1 is SEHNR and CDR2 is FQNEAQ (reference sequence). V was shortened by 7 bases and J by 0 bases, with 15 bases between the two germline ends. There are 15 residues in the CDR3. CDR3 nucleotides: TGTGCCAGCACCTTCCTGGGCAGTCTGAACACTGAAGCTTTCTTT. Protein product: CASTFLGSLNTEAFF.

This clone turned up a few times. The chain carries TRBV9 and TRBJ2-1, with unresolved D. The CDR3 contains 13 residues. Germline-derived CDR1 and CDR2 are SGDLS and YYNGEE. V was trimmed by 1 base and J by 1 base, leaving 3 bases between them. CDR3 in amino acids: CASSVTSYNEQFF. Here the CDR3 DNA reads TGTGCCAGCAGCGTAACATCCTACAATGAGCAGTTCTTC.

The chain uses TRBV30 and TRBJ1-5; D not certain. Germline-derived CDR1 and CDR2 are GTSNPN and SVGIG (reference sequence). This CDR3 has 13 residues. V was trimmed by 5 bases and J by 3 bases, leaving 11 bases between them. The CDR3 sequence: CAWAPGDNQPQHF. The CDR3 nucleotides read TGTGCCTGGGCCCCTGGAGACAATCAGCCCCAGCATTTT.

This clone showed up just a few times. The CDR3 sequence: CAWVPGQGGGYTF. CDR3 bases: TGTGCCTGGGTTCCGGGACAGGGTGGAGGCTACACCTTC. The chain is built from TRBV30 and TRBJ1-2; TRBD1 matches at 9 bases. Per germline, CDR1 GTSNPN and CDR2 SVGIG (reference sequence). The V gene end was trimmed by 5 bases and the J gene end by 8 bases; junction bases not matched to a gene: 9. This CDR3 contains 13 residues.

This clone showed up just a few times. Here the CDR3 reads CASSPLTASGYNEQFF. CDR3 coding DNA: TGTGCCAGCAGTCCACTCACGGCTAGCGGTTACAATGAGCAGTTCTTC. The V call is TRBV28, the J call TRBJ2-1, with 7 nucleotides matching TRBD2. The CDR3 has 16 amino acids. Germline V gives CDR1 MDHEN, CDR2 SYDVKM. Unmatched junction bases numbered 11, after V lost 5 bases and J lost 4 bases.

This clone turned up a few times. This chain connects TRBV6-6 to TRBJ1-2; no firm D call. Germline V CDR1 and CDR2: MNHNY, SVGAGI (reference sequence). Trimming shortened V by 2 bases and J by 1 base, and 11 bases separated the two germline ends. This CDR3 is built from 15 residues. CDR3 nucleotide sequence: TGTGCCAGCAGTTACAATACGGGTAGTAACTATGGCTACACCTTC. Its protein is CASSYNTGSNYGYTF.

Points on this clone: This sample includes further DNA sequences coding for the same CDR3. The chain carries TRBV7-2 and TRBJ2-7, with 9 bases matching TRBD1. There are 14 residues in the CDR3. J lost 2 bases, V lost 3 bases, and 2 bases had no gene match. Germline CDR1 reads SGHTA; CDR2 reads FQGNSA. The CDR3, as DNA: TGTGCCAGCAGCTTGGACAGGGGAACCTACGAGCAGTACTTC. Translating gives CASSLDRGTYEQYF.

CDR3 in amino acids: CASSLASRGYYGYTF. The CDR3 bases are TGTGCCAGCAGCTTAGCTTCGCGGGGATACTATGGCTACACCTTC. V gene TRBV7-9 combines with J gene TRBJ1-2; D is uncertain. Trimming removed 0 bases at V and 3 bases at J, with 11 bases between. In germline, CDR1 is SEHNR, CDR2 FQNEAQ (reference sequence). This CDR3 has 15 residues. The full variable domain, in which reference TRBV7-9 and TRBJ1-2 provide the parts outside the CDR3, is DTGVSQNPRHKITKRGQNVTFRCDPISEHNRLYWYRQTLGQGPEFLTYFQNEAQLEKSRLLSDRFSAERPKGSFSTLEIQRTEQGDSAMYLCASSLASRGYYGYTFGSGTRLTVV.

This clone was picked up a small number of times. Here the CDR3 reads CASSLEQGADEQFF. The CDR3 nucleotides read TGTGCCAGCAGTTTGGAACAGGGGGCTGATGAGCAGTTCTTC. The gene calls are TRBV28 and TRBJ2-1; 9 nucleotides line up with TRBD1. The V gene's germline CDR1 is MDHEN and CDR2 SYDVKM. Trimming cost V 3 bases and J 8 bases; bases outside gene matches: 5. The CDR3 contains 14 residues.